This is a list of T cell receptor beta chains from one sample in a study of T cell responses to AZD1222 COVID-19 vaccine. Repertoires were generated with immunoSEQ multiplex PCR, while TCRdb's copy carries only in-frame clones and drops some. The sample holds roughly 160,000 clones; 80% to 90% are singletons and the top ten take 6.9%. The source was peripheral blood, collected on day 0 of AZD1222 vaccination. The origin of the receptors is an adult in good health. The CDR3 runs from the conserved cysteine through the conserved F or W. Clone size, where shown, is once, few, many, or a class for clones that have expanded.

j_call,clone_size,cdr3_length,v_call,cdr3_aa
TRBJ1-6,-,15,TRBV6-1,CASRVGSSYNSPLHF
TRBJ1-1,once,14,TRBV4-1,CASSQDPGNTEAFF
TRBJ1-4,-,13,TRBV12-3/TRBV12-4,CASSLDRTEKLFF
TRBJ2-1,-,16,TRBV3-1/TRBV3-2,CASSRGRATSYNEQFF
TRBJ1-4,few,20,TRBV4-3,CASSQAIPPQGWEAGEKLFF
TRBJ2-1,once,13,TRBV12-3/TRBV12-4,CASSLAGLNEQFF
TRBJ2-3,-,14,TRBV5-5,CASSPGQLTDTQYF
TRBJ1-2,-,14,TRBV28,CASTENRVWYGYTF
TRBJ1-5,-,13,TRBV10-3,CAISEAVYQPQHF
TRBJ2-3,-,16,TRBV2,CASSDSGTSFADTQYF
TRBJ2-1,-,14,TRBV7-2,CASSLDRAYNEQFF
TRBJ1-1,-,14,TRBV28,CASSPPTGYTEAFF
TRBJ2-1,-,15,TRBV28,CASRSSGGSYNEQFF
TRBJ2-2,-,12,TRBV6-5,CASLTPTGELFF
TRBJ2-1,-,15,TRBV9,CASSAIAGGSDEQFF
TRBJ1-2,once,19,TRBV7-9,CASSSLTEGGQRPLYGYTF
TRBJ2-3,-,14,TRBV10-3,CAIKTGPGTDTQYF
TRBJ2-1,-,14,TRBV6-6,CASSYSGGYNEQFF
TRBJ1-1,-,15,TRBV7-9,CASSLAAGDPTKAFF
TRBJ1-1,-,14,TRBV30,CAWNMDFEDTEAFF
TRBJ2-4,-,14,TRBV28,CASSPRVPGDIQYF
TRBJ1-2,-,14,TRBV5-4,CASSHGQGNYGYTF
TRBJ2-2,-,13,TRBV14,CASSPRRTGELFF